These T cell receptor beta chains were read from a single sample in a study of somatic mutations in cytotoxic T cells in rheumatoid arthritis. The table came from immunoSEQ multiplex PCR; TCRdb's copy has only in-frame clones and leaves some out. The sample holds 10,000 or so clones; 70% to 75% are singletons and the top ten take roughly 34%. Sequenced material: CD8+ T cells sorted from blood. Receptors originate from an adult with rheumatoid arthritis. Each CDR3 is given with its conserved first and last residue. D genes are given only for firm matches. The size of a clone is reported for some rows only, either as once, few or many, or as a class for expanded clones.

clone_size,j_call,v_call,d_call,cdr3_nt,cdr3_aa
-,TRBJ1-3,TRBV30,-,TGTGCCTGGAGCGTGGGAAGAAACACCATATATTTT,CAWSVGRNTIYF
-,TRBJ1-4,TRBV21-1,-,TGTGCCAGCAGCCCGTCCGACAGGCCCGCTAATGAAAAACTGTTTTTT,CASSPSDRPANEKLFF
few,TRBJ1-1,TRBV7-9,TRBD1,TGTGCCAGCAGGGGCCGCGACAGGGGGAGAGCTTTCTTT,CASRGRDRGRAFF
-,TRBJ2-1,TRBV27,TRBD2,TGTGCCAGCAGTTTAAATCGGGGGGGGAGCTCCTACAATGAGCAGTTCTTC,CASSLNRGGSSYNEQFF
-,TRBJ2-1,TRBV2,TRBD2,TGTGCCAGCAGATATAGCGGGGGGTTAAACAATGAGCAGTTCTTC,CASRYSGGLNNEQFF
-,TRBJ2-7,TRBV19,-,TGTGCCAGTAGTTTGAACTATGGCGGCGGAGTTGAAGAAAACTTC,CASSLNYGGGVEENF
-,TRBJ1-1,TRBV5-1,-,TGCGCCAGCAGCTTGGGAAGGGCAGGAATGAACACTGAAGCTTTCTTT,CASSLGRAGMNTEAFF
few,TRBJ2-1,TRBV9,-,TGTGCCAGCAGCGTAGGTTTGCCACCCTACAATGAGCAGTTCTTC,CASSVGLPPYNEQFF
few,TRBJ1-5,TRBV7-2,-,TGTGCCAGCAGCCCGGACAGAGAACAGCCCCAGCATTTT,CASSPDREQPQHF
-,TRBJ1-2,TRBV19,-,TGTGCCAGTAGAAATGGACAGAATGGCTACACCTTC,CASRNGQNGYTF
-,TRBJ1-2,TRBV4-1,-,TGCGCCAGCAGCCTGATCGGGGGCAGAGGTCCCAACTATGGCTACACCTTC,CASSLIGGRGPNYGYTF
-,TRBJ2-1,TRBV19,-,TGTGCCAGTAGTATAGATCCAGACAGGTACAATGAGCAGTTCTTC,CASSIDPDRYNEQFF
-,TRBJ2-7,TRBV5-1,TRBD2,TGCGCCAGCAGCTTGGGCGGGGGAAACTACGAGCAGTACTTC,CASSLGGGNYEQYF
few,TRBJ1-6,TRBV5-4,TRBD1,TGTGCCAGCAGCATCGCAGGGGGCGTTGATTCACCCCTCCACTTT,CASSIAGGVDSPLHF
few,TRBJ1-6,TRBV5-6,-,TGTGCCAGCAGGGTAACTACGGGACGGACGAATTCACCCCTCCACTTT,CASRVTTGRTNSPLHF
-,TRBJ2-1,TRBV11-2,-,TGTGCCAGCAGCTTCCCTTCAGGGGGGTACAATGAGCAGTTCTTC,CASSFPSGGYNEQFF
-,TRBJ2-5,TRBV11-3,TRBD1,TGTGCCAGCAGCTCTGACAGGGGGGAGACCCAGTACTTC,CASSSDRGETQYF
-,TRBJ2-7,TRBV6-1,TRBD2,TGTGCCAGCAGTGAAGCTTTGGGACTAGATTTCCGGTACGAGCAGTACTTC,CASSEALGLDFRYEQYF
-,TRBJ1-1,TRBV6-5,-,TGTGCCAGCAGTTATACGGGACTTCCGGCGACTTTCTTT,CASSYTGLPATFF
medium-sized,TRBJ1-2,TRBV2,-,TGTGCCAGCAGTGAAGCGCTTATTGAGGGAATGTACTATGGCTACACCTTC,CASSEALIEGMYYGYTF
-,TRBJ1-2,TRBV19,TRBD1,TGTGCCACGCCCTCCGGACAGGGCTACATCTATGGCTACACCTTC,CATPSGQGYIYGYTF
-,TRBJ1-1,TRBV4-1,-,TGCGCCAGCAACCTCGGAGGAACAGGGTCCGCTTTCTTT,CASNLGGTGSAFF
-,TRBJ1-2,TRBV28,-,TGTGCCAGCAGTACCAGGGTCTATGGCTACACCTTC,CASSTRVYGYTF
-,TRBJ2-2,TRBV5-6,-,TGTGCCAGCAGCTTGGGGGAGAACACCGGGGAGCTGTTTTTT,CASSLGENTGELFF
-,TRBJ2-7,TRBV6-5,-,TGTGCCAGCAGTTATGGGCGGGCAGACTACGAGCAGTACTTC,CASSYGRADYEQYF
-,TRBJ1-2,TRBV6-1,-,TGTGCCAGCAGGCCCTACACTCCAAACTATGGCTACACCTTC,CASRPYTPNYGYTF
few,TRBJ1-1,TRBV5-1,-,TGCGCCAGCAGCTTGGAGGGGAACACTGAAGCTTTCTTT,CASSLEGNTEAFF
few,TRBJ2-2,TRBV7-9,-,TGTGCCAGCAGCCCCAACATCGGGGAGCTGTTTTTT,CASSPNIGELFF
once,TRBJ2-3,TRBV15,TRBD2,TGTGCCACCAGCAGAGGACTAGCGGGGAAGACAGATACGCAGTATTTT,CATSRGLAGKTDTQYF
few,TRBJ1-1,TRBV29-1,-,TGCAGCGCCTCAGGAGAGACGGGGAACACTGAAGCTTTCTTT,CSASGETGNTEAFF
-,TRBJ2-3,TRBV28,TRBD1,TGTGCCAGCAGTACCGACAGGGGGCCCAAAACAGATACGCAGTATTTT,CASSTDRGPKTDTQYF
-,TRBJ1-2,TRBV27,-,TGTGCCAGCTGGACACCGGCCCCCTATGGCTACACCTTC,CASWTPAPYGYTF
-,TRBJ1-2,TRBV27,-,TGTGCCAGCAGTTTTGCGGGGTCGGGCGGCTACACCTTC,CASSFAGSGGYTF
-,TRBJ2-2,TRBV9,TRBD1,TGTGCCAGCAGCGTGACAGGGCCGGCCGGGGAGCTGTTTTTT,CASSVTGPAGELFF
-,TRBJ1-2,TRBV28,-,TGTGCCAGCAGTCCCCCGGGACACTATGGCTACACCTTC,CASSPPGHYGYTF
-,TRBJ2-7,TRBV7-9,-,TGTGCCAGCAGCCGACTAGGGACCTACGAGCAGTACTTC,CASSRLGTYEQYF